These 10 T cell receptor beta chains were all obtained from the same sample, sequenced in a study of blood T cell repertoires in COVID-19. TCRdb's copy holds only in-frame clones and misses some; the assay was immunoSEQ multiplex PCR. The table has under 250,000 clones, around 83% seen once; the top ten hold around 8.1%. The specimen sequenced was peripheral blood. Every receptor here comes from a man in his forties with active or convalescent COVID-19.

V usage is TRBV7-3 and J usage is TRBJ1-1; D call uncertain. In germline, CDR1 is SGHTA, CDR2 FQGTGA. V shed 2 bases and J shed 6 bases, with 10 bases lying between them. This CDR3 is 13 amino acids long. The CDR3 spells CASSLEVGAEAFF. DNA of the CDR3: TGTGCCAGCAGCTTAGAAGTGGGCGCTGAAGCTTTCTTT.

This chain joins TRBV23-1 and TRBJ2-3; maybe TRBD2 (6 bases). TRBV23-1 is an ORF for which the function is uncertain. The CDR3 contains 15 residues. V was cut by 9 bases and J by 3 bases, with 19 bases left in between. CDR3 residues: CASTTGVGRTDTQYF. The CDR3 DNA reads TGCGCCAGTACGACGGGGGTGGGACGGACAGATACGCAGTATTTT.

This clone was counted only a few times. The chain uses TRBV6-1 and TRBJ1-2; perhaps TRBD1 as D (5 bases). Trimming left V 1 base short and J 4 bases short, with 10 bases between. The germline V gene has CDR1 MNHNS and CDR2 SASEGT. The CDR3 extends over 14 amino acids. This CDR3 is CASSEGTGIYGYTF. CDR3 nucleotide sequence: TGTGCCAGCAGTGAAGGAACAGGCATCTATGGCTACACCTTC.

This chain uses TRBV13 with TRBJ2-7; D is unresolved. This CDR3 has 18 amino acids. Trimming took 1 base from V and 2 from J, leaving 21 bases between them. Germline V gene data show CDR1 as PRHDT and CDR2 as FYEKMQ (reference sequence). Written as DNA, the CDR3 is TGTGCCAGCAGCTTAGACCCCTTCTCAGCGCATGAAACCTACGAGCAGTACTTC. Protein: CASSLDPFSAHETYEQYF.

The chain joins TRBV24-1 to TRBJ2-3; 9 nucleotides line up with TRBD1. The V segment lost 4 bases and the J segment 2 bases; nucleotides outside the gene matches: 9. The CDR3 is 17 residues long. Per the germline V gene, CDR1 is KGHDR and CDR2 is SFDVKD. CDR3: CATSERAGQGPTDTQYF. The CDR3 bases are TGTGCCACCAGTGAAAGGGCGGGACAGGGACCCACAGATACGCAGTATTTT.

V gene TRBV4-3 combines with J gene TRBJ2-3; 16 nucleotides align to TRBD2. CDR3 length: 17 amino acids. Germline loops: CDR1 LGHNA, CDR2 YSLEER. Unmatched junction bases numbered 7, after V lost 4 bases and J lost 6 bases. CDR3 DNA: TGCGCCAGCAGCCCTCTCCCGGGACTAGCGGGGGGGGATACGCAGTATTTT. Protein: CASSPLPGLAGGDTQYF.

This clone has a handful of counts. The chain is built from TRBV5-5 and TRBJ1-5; D is possibly TRBD1 (5 bases). V was clipped by 0 bases and J by 7 bases, with 11 bases between them. This CDR3 has 14 amino acids. Germline V gives CDR1 SGHKS, CDR2 YYEKEE (reference sequence). The CDR3 DNA is TGTGCCAGCAGCTTGGGAGCAGGGCCCCAGCCCCAGCATTTT. This gives the protein CASSLGAGPQPQHF.

DNA of the CDR3: TGTGCCAGCAGCTTAGAACAGGGAAACACCATATATTTT. Its protein is CASSLEQGNTIYF. The chain employs TRBV7-3 and TRBJ1-3; the D is unclear. The V end was cut by 2 bases, the J end by 4 bases, with 6 bases between. Germline CDR1 is SGHTA and CDR2 is FQGTGA. The length of the CDR3 is 13 residues. Drawing the rest from reference TRBV7-3 and TRBJ1-3, the complete variable domain is GAGVSQTPSNKVTEKGKYVELRCDPISGHTALYWYRQSLGQGPEFLIYFQGTGAADDSGLPNDRFFAVRPEGSVSTLKIQRTERGDSAVYLCASSLEQGNTIYFGEGSWLTVV.

This chain links TRBV5-1 with TRBJ2-2, with 12 bases that match TRBD1. From germline, CDR1 is SGHRS and CDR2 YFSETQ. CDR3 length equals 15 residues. Unmatched junction bases numbered 4, after V lost 4 bases and J lost 6 bases. In DNA, the CDR3 is TGCGCCAGCAGCAGGGACAGGGGGCCCGCCGGGGAGCTGTTTTTT. Protein product: CASSRDRGPAGELFF.

The rearrangement joins TRBV9 to TRBJ2-1, with 9 bases lining up with TRBD1. Per the germline V gene, CDR1 is SGDLS and CDR2 is YYNGEE. CDR3 length equals 14 residues. V dropped 3 bases and J dropped 7; count of bases not matched to a gene: 5. The CDR3 loop reads CASSAGTGRNEQFF. CDR3 in DNA: TGTGCCAGCAGCGCCGGGACAGGGCGGAATGAGCAGTTCTTC. Together with reference TRBV9 and TRBJ2-1, the CDR3 gives the full variable domain: DSGVTQTPKHLITATGQRVTLRCSPRSGDLSVYWYQQSLDQGLQFLIQYYNGEERAKGNILERFSAQQFPDLHSELNLSSLELGDSALYFCASSAGTGRNEQFFGPGTRLTVL.